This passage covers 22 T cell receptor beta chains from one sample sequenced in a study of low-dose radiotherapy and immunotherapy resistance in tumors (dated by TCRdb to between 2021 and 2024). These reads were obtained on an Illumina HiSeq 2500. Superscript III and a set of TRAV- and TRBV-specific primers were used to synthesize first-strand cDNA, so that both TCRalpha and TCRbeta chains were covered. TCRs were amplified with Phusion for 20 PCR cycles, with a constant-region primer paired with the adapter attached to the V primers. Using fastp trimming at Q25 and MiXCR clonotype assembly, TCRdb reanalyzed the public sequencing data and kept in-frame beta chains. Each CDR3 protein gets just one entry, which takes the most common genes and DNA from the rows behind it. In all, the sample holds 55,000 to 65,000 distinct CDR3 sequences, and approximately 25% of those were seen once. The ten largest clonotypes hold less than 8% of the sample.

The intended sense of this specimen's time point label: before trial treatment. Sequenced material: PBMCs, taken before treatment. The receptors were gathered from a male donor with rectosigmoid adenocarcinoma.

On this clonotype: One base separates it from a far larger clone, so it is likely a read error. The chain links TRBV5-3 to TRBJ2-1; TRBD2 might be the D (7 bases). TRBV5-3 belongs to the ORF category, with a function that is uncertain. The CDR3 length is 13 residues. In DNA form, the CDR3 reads TGTGCCAGCAGCTTGGGGGGGGCTCAAGAGCAGTTCTTC. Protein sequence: CASSLGGAQEQFF.

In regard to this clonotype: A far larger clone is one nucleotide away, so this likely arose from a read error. This CDR3 reads CASSLGGPSYEQFF. Here the CDR3 DNA reads TGTGCCAGCAGTTTAGGGGGTCCCTCCTACGAGCAGTTCTTC. The V and J genes are TRBV27 and TRBJ2-1, with D tentatively TRBD1 or TRBD2 (5 bases each). V lost 2 bases and J 10 bases, leaving 15 bases between the germline ends. The CDR3 sequence is 14 residues long. Germline V gives CDR1 MNHEY, CDR2 SMNVEV (reference sequence).

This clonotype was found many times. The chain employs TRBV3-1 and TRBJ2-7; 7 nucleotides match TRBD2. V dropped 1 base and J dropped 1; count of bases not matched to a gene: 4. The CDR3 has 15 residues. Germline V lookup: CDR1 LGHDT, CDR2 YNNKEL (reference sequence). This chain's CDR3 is CASSQASGASYEQYF. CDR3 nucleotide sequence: TGTGCCAGCAGCCAAGCCAGCGGGGCTTCCTACGAGCAGTACTTC.

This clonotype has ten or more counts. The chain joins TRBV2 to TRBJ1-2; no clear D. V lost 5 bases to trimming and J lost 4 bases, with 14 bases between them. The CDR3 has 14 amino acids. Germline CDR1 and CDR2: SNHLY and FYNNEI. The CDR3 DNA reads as TGTGCCAGCAGTCCCACCCCCCGCTCCTATGGCTACACCTTC. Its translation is CASSPTPRSYGYTF.

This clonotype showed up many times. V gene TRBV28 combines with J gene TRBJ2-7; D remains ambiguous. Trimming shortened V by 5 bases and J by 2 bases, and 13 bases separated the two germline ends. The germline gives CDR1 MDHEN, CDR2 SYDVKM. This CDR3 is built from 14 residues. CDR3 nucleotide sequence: TGTGCCAGCAGTCCGACCGACCGAGCCTACGAGCAGTACTTC. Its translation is CASSPTDRAYEQYF.

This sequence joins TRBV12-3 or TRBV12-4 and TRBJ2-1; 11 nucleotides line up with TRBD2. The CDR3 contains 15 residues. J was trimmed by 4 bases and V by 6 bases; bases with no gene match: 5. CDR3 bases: TGTGCCAGCAGACCACTAGCGGGAGCGTACAATGAGCAGTTCTTC. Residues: CASRPLAGAYNEQFF.

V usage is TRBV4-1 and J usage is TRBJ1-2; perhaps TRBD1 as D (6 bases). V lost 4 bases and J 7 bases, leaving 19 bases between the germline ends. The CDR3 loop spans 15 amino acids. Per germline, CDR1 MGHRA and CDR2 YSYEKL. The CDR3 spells CASSRILQGGGGYTF. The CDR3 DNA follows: TGCGCCAGCAGCCGCATTCTACAGGGAGGGGGTGGCTACACCTTC.

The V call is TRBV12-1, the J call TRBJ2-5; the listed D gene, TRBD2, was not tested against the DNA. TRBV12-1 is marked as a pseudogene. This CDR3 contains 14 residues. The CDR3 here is CASSFQGLQETQYF. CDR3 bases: TGTGCCAGCAGCTTCCAAGGACTTCAAGAGACCCAGTACTTC.

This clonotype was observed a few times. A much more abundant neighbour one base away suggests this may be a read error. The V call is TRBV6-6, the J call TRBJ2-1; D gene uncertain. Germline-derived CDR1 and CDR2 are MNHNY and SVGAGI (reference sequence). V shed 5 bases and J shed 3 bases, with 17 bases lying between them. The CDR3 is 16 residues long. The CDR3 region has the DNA TGTGCCAGCAGTCACCCGGGCCCCACCAACTACAATGAGCAGTTCTTC. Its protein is CASSHPGPTNYNEQFF.

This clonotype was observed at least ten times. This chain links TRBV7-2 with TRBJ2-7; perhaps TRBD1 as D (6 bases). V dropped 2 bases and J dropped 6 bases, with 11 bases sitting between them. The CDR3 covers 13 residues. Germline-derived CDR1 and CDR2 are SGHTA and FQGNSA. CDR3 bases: TGTGCCAGCAGCTTATCCTACAGGGTCGAGCAGTACTTC. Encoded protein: CASSLSYRVEQYF.

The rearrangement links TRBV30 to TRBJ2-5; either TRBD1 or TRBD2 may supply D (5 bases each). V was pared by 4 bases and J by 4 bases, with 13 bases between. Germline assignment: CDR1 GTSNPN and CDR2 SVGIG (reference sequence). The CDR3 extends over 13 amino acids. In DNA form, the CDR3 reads TGTGCCTGGAAGGGCCGGGACGGAGAGACCCAGTACTTC. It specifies CAWKGRDGETQYF.

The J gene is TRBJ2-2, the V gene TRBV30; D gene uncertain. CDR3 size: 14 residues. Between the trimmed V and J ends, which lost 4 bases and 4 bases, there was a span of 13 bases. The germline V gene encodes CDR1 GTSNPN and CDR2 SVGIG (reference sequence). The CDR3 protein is CAWTFIQGTGELFF. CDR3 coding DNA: TGTGCCTGGACTTTTATCCAAGGCACCGGGGAGCTGTTTTTT.

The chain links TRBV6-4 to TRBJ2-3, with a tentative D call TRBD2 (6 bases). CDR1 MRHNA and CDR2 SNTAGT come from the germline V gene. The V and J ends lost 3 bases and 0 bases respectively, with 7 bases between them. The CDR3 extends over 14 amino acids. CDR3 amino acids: CASSESGSTDTQYF. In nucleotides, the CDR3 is TGTGCCAGCAGTGAGAGCGGGAGCACAGATACGCAGTATTTT.

For the CDR3, the DNA is TGCGCCAGCAGCCAAGGGACAGGGGGGAGCTCCTACGAGCAGTACTTC. Translated: CASSQGTGGSSYEQYF. The V call is TRBV4-3, the J call TRBJ2-7; TRBD1 matches 10 bases. The V gene's germline CDR1 is LGHNA and CDR2 YSLEER. This CDR3 is 16 amino acids long. V gave up 1 base and J gave up 0 bases; unmatched junction bases: 3.

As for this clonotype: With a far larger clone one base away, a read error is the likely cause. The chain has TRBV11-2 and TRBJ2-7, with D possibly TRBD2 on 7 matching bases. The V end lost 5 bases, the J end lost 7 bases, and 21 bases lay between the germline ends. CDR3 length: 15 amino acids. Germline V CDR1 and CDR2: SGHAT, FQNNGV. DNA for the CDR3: TGTGCCAGCAGCCCTGTCGGGGGGCAGGGCGATGAGCAGTACTTC. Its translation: CASSPVGGQGDEQYF.

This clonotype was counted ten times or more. CDR3 sequence reads: CAISPQGYEQYF. The CDR3 DNA is TGTGCCATCAGTCCACAGGGGTACGAGCAGTACTTC. The genes are TRBV10-3 and TRBJ2-7; TRBD1 aligns across 7 bases. The junction had 2 bases not matched to a gene; V was cut back by 5 bases and J by 4 bases. The CDR3 runs 12 residues. The germline V gene has CDR1 ENHRY and CDR2 SYGVKD.

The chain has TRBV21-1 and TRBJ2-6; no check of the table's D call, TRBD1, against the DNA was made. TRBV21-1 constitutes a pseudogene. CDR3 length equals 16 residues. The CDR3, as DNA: TGTGCCAGCAGCAACTCACAGGGTTCTGGGGCCAACGTCCTGACTTTC. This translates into CASSNSQGSGANVLTF.

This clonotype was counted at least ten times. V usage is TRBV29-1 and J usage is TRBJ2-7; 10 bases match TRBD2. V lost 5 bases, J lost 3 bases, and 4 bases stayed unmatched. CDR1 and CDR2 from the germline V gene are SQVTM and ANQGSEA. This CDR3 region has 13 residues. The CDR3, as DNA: TGCAGCGTTTGGGAGCGGGAGGGCTACGAGCAGTACTTC. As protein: CSVWEREGYEQYF.

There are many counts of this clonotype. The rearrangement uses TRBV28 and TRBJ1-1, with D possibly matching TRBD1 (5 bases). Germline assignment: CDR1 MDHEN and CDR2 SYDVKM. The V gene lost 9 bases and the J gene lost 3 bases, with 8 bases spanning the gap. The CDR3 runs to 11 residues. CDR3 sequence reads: CASLGDTEAFF. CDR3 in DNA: TGTGCCAGTCTAGGGGACACTGAAGCTTTCTTT.

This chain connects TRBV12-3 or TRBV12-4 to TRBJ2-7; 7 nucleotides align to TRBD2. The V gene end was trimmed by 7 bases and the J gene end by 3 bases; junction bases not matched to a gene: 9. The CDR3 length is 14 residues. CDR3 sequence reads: CASTLRGLHYEQYF. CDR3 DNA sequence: TGTGCCAGCACCCTACGGGGACTACACTACGAGCAGTACTTC.

CDR3 residues: CASSSPGQGGSPLHF. CDR3 bases: TGTGCCAGCAGTTCACCGGGACAGGGAGGCTCACCCCTCCACTTT. The chain uses TRBV12-3 or TRBV12-4 and TRBJ1-6, with 9 bases lining up with TRBD1. This CDR3 is built from 15 residues. Trimming removed 4 bases from V and 10 bases from J; junction bases left unmatched: 8.

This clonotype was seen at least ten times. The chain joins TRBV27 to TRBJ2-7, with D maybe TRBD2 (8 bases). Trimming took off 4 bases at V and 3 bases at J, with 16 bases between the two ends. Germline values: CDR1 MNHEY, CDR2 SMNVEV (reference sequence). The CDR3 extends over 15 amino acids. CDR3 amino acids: CASSSRGGTSYEQYF. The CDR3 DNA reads TGTGCCAGCAGTTCCAGGGGGGGGACTAGCTACGAGCAGTACTTC.